The clone carrying this T cell receptor (beta chain) was seen only a few times. Its antigen is unidentified. Mouse germline and gene names are used. The read stops 1 residue short of the end of the CDR3; the missing end is completed from the germline J gene. The data stem from a study of tissue T cells after allogeneic stem cell transplantation. Whole-study findings and limits: Within patients, tissue anatomy strongly shaped TCR repertoire composition. Few T cell clones were shared across patients, but motif clusters showed tissue-specific shared signatures.

Data came from immunoSEQ multiplex PCR; TCRdb stores just in-frame clones and leaves some out. The table shows about 4,700 clones, with about 34% occurring only once. The sample's time point: mouse harvest day 14 after allogeneic transplant. Each mouse received 10^7 T-cell-depleted marrow cells plus 10^6 splenic CD5+ T cells by tail vein. Tissues came from B6→BALB/c major-mismatch GVHD mice at day 7 or 14. CDR1 and CDR2 (germline): SNHLY, FYNGKV (reference sequence). This CDR3 is built from 14 residues. With 4 bases clipped from V and 1 base from J, the junction kept 1 base outside the gene matches. The sequence came from a female BALB/c mouse given C57BL/6 T cells with graft-versus-host disease after an allogeneic hematopoietic cell transplant. The sample taken for sequencing was skin. The chain employs TRBV3 and TRBJ1-5, with 7 bases fitting TRBD1. CDR3: CASSSTGNNQAPLF. Incomplete CDR3 DNA: TGTGCCAGCAGCTCGACAGGGAACAACCAGGCTCCGCTT.